The clone carrying this T cell receptor (beta chain) appeared once. The antigen is undetermined. Method: immunoSEQ multiplex PCR; TCRdb's copy keeps in-frame clones and lacks some. The sample yields some 240,000 clones, 87% seen once. The sample comes from a study of Ad26.COV2.S vaccination and SARS-CoV-2 variants. Study-wide background: Trial arm assignment for the donor was COV1001 Ad26.COV2.S.

Study-wide points: Spike-specific TCR breadth in vaccine recipients exceeded that seen in placebo recipients.

The CDR3 has 13 amino acids. Trimming left V 5 bases short and J 1 base short, with 9 bases between. The germline V gene has CDR1 MNHEY and CDR2 SVGEGT. As to treatment: roughly 19 received Ad26.COV2.S at low or high dose, single or two shots; roughly five received placebo; per-sample allocation not given. Sampling occurred on day 63 after the first vaccine or placebo injection. Boston hosted the donor, who was an adult aged 18-55 years. Spike of the Wuhan-strain SARS-CoV-2 was expressed by an Ad26 vector, which formed the vaccine. V and J are TRBV6-2 or TRBV6-3 and TRBJ2-7, with a possible D match to TRBD1 (5 bases). The material was peripheral blood, obtained in a trial of Ad26.COV2.S vaccine versus placebo. The receptor's source is a person aged 18-65 years who received the Ad26.COV2.S COVID-19 vaccine or a placebo. For the CDR3, the DNA is TGTGCCAGCAGTCCACAGGTGTCCTACGAGCAGTACTTC. Its protein product is CASSPQVSYEQYF.